The clone carrying this T cell receptor (beta chain) qualifies as large. The data are from a study of circulating CD8 cells and anti-PD-1 response in melanoma. The overall study: Responders had complete or partial responses; non-responders had stable or progressive disease.

From live CD3+CD8+TCRalphabeta+ cells, four PD-1 and/or TIGIT subsets were sorted. Germline V CDR1 and CDR2: SGHTA, FQGNSA. This CDR3 region has 14 residues. V lost 5 bases to trimming and J lost 5 bases, with 14 bases between them. TCR libraries were prepared from around 15 ng of total RNA with the QIAseq Immune Repertoire TCR panel. In TCRdb, the reads were re-called with MiXCR into one record per CDR3 protein. Of roughly 1,500 distinct CDR3 sequences in the sample, about 9.3% were seen once. This sequence was found in a human donor with melanoma. This material consisted of CD8+ T cells from PBMCs, taken at baseline or after one month of anti-PD-1 therapy (not recorded which). The rearrangement uses TRBV7-2 and TRBJ2-3; a possible D gene is TRBD1 (5 bases). The CDR3 protein is CASSPVGQGDTQYF. The CDR3, as DNA: TGTGCCAGCAGCCCCGTCGGTCAGGGAGATACGCAGTATTTT. Combining the CDR3 with reference TRBV7-2 and TRBJ2-3 gives the whole variable domain GAGVSQSPSNKVTEKGKDVELRCDPISGHTALYWYRQSLGQGLEFLIYFQGNSAPDKSGLPSDRFSAERTGGSVSTLTIQRTQQEDSAVYLCASSPVGQGDTQYFGPGTRLTVL.